This T cell receptor (beta chain) was retrieved from a study of a mutant IDH1 vaccine in newly diagnosed glioma (dated by TCRdb to the early 2020s). Context from the whole study: Vaccination was initiated 4-6 weeks after radiotherapy alone, or concurrently with temozolomide cycles in the chemotherapy-containing groups. Of the approximately 29 treated patients, approximately 62% were male and approximately 40% were female, and a mean age of around 40 years was recorded. Before enrollment, most patients had been given radiochemotherapy with temozolomide as standard therapy, while the rest had received either radiotherapy alone or temozolomide alone. Visit V12 was the week-35 safety follow-up and visit V13 was the week-47 end of study. Peripheral blood samples were drawn at six visits, namely V03 (baseline), V05, V07, V10, V12 and V13. For exploratory analyses, under 30 treated patients had longitudinal TCRB deep sequencing done wherever samples were available. Overall results and qualifications from the work: The authors noted that analyses of patient blood samples could not be reproduced because of sample limitations. Changes in the top peripheral T cell clonotypes picked up by TCRB sequencing did not appear to be linked to pseudoprogression. Selection of PBMC samples for TCRB deep sequencing was based on availability. Across multiple MHC alleles, vaccine-induced immune responses were seen in approximately 93% of patients.

About this clone itself: Its antigen has not been determined. Base qualities are missing; no much larger clone stands one base away.

Receptor libraries were prepared by the immunoSEQ multiplex PCR assay. Following the manufacturer's protocol, the hsTCRB Kit was used to amplify rearranged TCR beta chain sequences. TCRB libraries were sequenced on an Illumina MiSeq. Regarding the original processing steps: The proprietary platform of the kit vendor was used for demultiplexing, trimming and gene mapping. TCRdb took over this immuneACCESS table, retaining in-frame rearrangements with V and J assigned. Such tables are incomplete; in checked studies, under half of the missing clones stem from an unresolved V gene, and the remainder is unexplained. The V and J calls and clone size are taken from that table; D and trimming were inferred from the DNA. In all, the sample holds approximately 66,000 clones, and less than 90% of those were seen once. The top ten hold roughly 4% of the sample. Explained via the paper, the time point label denotes: week 35, safety follow-up. Each vaccine dose, consisting of 300 ug of a 20-mer mutant IDH1 peptide in Montanide, was administered subcutaneously with topical imiquimod. Patients received eight vaccinations in weeks 1, 3, 5, 7, 11, 15, 19 and 23, corresponding to visits V03 through V10. Newly diagnosed WHO grade 3 or 4 IDH1-mutant astrocytomas showing loss of nuclear ATRX were present in the donors. The samples were drawn from NOA16, a multicentre, single-arm, open-label phase I trial in Germany that tested a mutant IDH1 peptide vaccine in humans for the first time. The DNeasy Blood and Tissue Kit was used to extract genomic DNA from EDTA blood for TCRB sequencing.

Compared with germline, V lacks 5 bases and J lacks 1 base; bases without a gene match: 7. The CDR3 holds 16 amino acids from the cysteine to the phenylalanine. CDR3 DNA only is kept here, 48 bases in frame from base 1. Looking up the germline V gene (reference sequence) yields CDR1 SEHNR and CDR2 FQNEAQ. This clonotype originated in a man aged 25 to 40 with glioma. The source was PBMCs, collected from a glioma patient whose treatment included an IDH1 peptide vaccine. The receptor chain draws on TRBV7-9 and TRBJ1-3; 8 central nucleotides agree with TRBD1. The CDR3 reads as follows: CASSPGQAPSGNTIYF. Read as DNA, the sequence is TGTGCCAGCAGCCCGGGACAGGCACCGTCTGGAAACACCATATATTTT.